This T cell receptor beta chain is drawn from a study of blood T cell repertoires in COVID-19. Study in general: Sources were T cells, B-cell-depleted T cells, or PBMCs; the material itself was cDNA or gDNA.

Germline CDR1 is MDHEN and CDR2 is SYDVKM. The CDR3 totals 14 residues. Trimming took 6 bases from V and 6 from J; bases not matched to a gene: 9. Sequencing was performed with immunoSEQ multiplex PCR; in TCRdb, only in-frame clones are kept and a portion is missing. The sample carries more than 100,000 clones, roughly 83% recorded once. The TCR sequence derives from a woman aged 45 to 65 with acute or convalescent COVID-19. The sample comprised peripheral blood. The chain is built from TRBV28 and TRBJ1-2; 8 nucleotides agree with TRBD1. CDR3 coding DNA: TGTGCCAGCAGGTTAGCAGCAGGGGGCGATGGCTACACCTTC. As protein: CASRLAAGGDGYTF.